This T cell receptor (beta chain) stems from a study of T cells after yellow fever vaccination. The CDR3 runs to 15 residues. The germline V gene encodes CDR1 SGDLS and CDR2 YYNGEE. Trimming took 0 bases from V and 6 from J, leaving 16 bases between them. This clonotype was recorded a few times. Its specificity is not known. The study's findings and limits: Subsequent booster samples again held most clones from primary vaccination (96% CD4, roughly 90% CD8).

One entry per CDR3 protein, called by TCRdb with MiXCR from the 5' RACE reads. The sample has 350,000 to 450,000 distinct CDR3 sequences, roughly 6.2% seen once. This chain joins TRBV9 and TRBJ2-7; the D gene is possibly TRBD2 (6 bases). This receptor was identified in a man in his thirties or forties who received the YFV17D yellow fever vaccine. This specimen consisted of PBMCs, obtained 5 days after the yellow fever booster vaccination. The CDR3 DNA reads TGTGCCAGCAGCGTAGGACCTCATCAGGGAGGCGAGCAGTACTTC. The encoded protein is CASSVGPHQGGEQYF.